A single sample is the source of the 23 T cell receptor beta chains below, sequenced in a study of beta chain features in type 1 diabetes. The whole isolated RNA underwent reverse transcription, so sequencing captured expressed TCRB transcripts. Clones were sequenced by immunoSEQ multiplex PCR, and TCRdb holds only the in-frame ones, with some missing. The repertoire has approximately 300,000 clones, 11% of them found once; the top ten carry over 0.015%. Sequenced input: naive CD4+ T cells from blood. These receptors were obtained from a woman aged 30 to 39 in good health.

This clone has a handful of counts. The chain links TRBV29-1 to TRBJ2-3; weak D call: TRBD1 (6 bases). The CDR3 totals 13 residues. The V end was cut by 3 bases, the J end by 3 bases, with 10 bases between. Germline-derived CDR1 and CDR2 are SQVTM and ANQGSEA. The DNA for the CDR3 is TGCAGCGTTGAGGAGCAGGGGACAGATACGCAGTATTTT. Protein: CSVEEQGTDTQYF.

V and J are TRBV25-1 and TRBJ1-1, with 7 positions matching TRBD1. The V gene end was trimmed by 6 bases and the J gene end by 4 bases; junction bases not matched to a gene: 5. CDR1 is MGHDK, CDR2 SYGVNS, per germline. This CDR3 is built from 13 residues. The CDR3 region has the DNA TGTGCCAGCAGAGCAGGGGGTCTCACTGAAGCTTTCTTT. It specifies CASRAGGLTEAFF.

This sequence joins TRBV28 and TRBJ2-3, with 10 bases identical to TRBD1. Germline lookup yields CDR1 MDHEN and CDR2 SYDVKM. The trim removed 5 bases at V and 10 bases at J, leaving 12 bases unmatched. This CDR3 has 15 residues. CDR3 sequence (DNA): TGTGCCAGCAGTGCCTCCGGGACAGGGGCAGGGTCGCAGTATTTT. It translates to CASSASGTGAGSQYF.

Here the CDR3 DNA reads TGTGCCAGCTCTCCTGACAGACACGGTGGAAACACCATATATTTT. It yields the protein CASSPDRHGGNTIYF. The V and J genes are TRBV18 and TRBJ1-3; D is possibly TRBD1 (5 bases). This CDR3 is 15 amino acids long. CDR1 and CDR2 (germline): KGHSH, LQKENI. Trimming pared 6 bases from V and 3 bases from J, leaving 15 bases between.

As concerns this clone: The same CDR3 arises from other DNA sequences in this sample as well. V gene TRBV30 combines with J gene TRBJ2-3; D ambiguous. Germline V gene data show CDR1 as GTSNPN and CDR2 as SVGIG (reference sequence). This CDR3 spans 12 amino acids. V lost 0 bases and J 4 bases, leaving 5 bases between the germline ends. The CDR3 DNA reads TGTGCCTGGAGTGTTCTAGCAGATACGCAGTATTTT. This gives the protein CAWSVLADTQYF.

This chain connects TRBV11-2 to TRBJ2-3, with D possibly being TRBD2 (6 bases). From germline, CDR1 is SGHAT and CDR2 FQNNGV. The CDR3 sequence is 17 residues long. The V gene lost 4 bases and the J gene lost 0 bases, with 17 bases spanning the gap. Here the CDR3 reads CASSSVGGRLSTDTQYF. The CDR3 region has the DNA TGTGCCAGCAGCTCTGTGGGGGGACGCCTTAGCACAGATACGCAGTATTTT.

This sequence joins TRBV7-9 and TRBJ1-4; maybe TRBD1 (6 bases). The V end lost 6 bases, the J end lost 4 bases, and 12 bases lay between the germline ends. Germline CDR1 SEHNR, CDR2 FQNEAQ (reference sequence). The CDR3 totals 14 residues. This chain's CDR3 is CASSTTGYNEKLFF. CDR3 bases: TGTGCCAGCAGTACCACAGGGTATAATGAAAAACTGTTTTTT.

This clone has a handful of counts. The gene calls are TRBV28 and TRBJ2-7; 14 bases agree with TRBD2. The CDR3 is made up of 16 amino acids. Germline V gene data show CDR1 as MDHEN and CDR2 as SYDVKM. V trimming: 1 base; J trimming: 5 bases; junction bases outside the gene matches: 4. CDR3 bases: TGTGCCAGCAGTTTATTGGGACTAGCGGGAGTAGACGAGCAGTACTTC. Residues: CASSLLGLAGVDEQYF.

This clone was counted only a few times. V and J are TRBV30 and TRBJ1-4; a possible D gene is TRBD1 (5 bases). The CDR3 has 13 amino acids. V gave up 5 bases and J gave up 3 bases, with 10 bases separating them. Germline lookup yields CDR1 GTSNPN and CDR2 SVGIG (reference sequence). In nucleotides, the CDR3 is TGTGCCTGGGGGGGGGAGTCTAATGAAAAACTGTTTTTT. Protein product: CAWGGESNEKLFF. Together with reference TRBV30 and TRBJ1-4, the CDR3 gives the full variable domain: SQTIHQWPATLVQPVGSPLSLECTVEGTSNPNLYWYRQAAGRGLQLLFYSVGIGQISSEVPQNLSASRPQDRQFILSSKKLLLSDSGFYLCAWGGESNEKLFFGSGTQLSVL.

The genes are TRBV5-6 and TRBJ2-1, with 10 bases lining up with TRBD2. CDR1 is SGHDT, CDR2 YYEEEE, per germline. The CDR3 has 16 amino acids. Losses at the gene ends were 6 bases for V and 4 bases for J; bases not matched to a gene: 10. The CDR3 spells CASTLGGTSVYNEQFF. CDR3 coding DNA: TGTGCCAGCACTCTAGGCGGGACTAGCGTGTACAATGAGCAGTTCTTC.

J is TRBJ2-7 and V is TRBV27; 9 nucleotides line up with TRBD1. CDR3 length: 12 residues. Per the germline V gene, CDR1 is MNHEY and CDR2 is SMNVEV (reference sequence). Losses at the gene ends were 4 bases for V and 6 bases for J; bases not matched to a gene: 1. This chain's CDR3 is CASSSTGGEQYF. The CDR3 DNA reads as TGTGCCAGCAGTTCGACAGGGGGCGAGCAGTACTTC.

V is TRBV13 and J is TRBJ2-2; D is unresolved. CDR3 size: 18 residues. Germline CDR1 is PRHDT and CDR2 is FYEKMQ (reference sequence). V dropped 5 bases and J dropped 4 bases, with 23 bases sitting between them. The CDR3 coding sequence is TGTGCCAGCAGCGTCGACTTACGCTCTGGGTCGGGCACCGGGGAGCTGTTTTTT. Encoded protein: CASSVDLRSGSGTGELFF.

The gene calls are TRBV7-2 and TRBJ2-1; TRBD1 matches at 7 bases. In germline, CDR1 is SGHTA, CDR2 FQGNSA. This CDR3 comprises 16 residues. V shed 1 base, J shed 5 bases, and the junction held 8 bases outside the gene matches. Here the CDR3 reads CASSLVGTAVNNEQFF. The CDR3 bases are TGTGCCAGCAGCTTAGTCGGGACAGCCGTAAACAATGAGCAGTTCTTC.

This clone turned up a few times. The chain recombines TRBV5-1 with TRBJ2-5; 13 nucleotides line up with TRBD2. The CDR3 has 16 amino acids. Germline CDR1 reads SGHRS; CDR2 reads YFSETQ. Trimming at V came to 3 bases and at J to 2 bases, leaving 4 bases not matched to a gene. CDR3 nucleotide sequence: TGCGCCAGCAGCTCAGGACTAGCGGGAGCTCAAGAGACCCAGTACTTC. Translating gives CASSSGLAGAQETQYF.

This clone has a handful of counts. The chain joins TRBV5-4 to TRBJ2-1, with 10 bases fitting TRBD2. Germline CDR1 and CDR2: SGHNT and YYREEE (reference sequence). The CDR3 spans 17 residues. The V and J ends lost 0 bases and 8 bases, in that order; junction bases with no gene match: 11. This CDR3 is CASSLVGLAGVLHEQFF. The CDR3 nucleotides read TGTGCCAGCAGCTTGGTAGGCCTAGCGGGAGTATTACATGAGCAGTTCTTC.

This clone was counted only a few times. The CDR3 sequence: CASSATSGQITETQYF. The CDR3 region has the DNA TGTGCCAGCAGTGCAACTTCGGGACAGATAACAGAGACCCAGTACTTC. V usage is TRBV28 and J usage is TRBJ2-5; 7 positions match TRBD1. The ends lost 5 bases at V and 4 bases at J; junction bases unmatched: 13. The CDR3 runs 16 residues. Germline-derived CDR1 and CDR2 are MDHEN and SYDVKM.

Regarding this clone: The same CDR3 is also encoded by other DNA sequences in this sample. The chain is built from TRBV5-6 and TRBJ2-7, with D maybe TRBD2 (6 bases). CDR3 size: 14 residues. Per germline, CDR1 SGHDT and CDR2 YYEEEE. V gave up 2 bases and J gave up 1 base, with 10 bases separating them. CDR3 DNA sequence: TGTGCCAGCAGCTTAAGCGCGGGGTCCTACGAGCAGTACTTC. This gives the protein CASSLSAGSYEQYF.

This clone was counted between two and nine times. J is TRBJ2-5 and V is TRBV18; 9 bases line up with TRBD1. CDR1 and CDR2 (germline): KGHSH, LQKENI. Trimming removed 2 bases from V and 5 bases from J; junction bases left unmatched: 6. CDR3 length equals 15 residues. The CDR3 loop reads CASSPRTGDRETQYF. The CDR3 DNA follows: TGTGCCAGCTCACCAAGGACAGGGGACCGGGAGACCCAGTACTTC.

CDR3 residues: CASSDSNRANGYTF. The CDR3 DNA sequence: TGTGCCAGCAGTGACTCGAACAGGGCAAACGGCTACACCTTC. The chain is built from TRBV6-4 and TRBJ1-2; D possibly corresponds to TRBD1 (6 bases). Germline CDR1 and CDR2: MRHNA and SNTAGT. V was clipped by 0 bases and J by 8 bases, with 13 bases between them. The CDR3 contains 14 residues.

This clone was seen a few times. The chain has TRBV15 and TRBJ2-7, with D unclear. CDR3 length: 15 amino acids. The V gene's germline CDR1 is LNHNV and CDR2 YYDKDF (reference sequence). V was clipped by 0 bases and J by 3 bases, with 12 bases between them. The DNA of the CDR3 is TGTGCCACCAGCAGAGATGATGCGGCGCGCTACGAGCAGTACTTC. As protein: CATSRDDAARYEQYF.

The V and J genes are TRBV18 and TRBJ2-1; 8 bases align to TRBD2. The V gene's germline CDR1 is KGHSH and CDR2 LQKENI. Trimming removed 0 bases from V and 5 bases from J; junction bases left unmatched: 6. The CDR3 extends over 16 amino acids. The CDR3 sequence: CASSPPGREGNNEQFF. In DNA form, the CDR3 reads TGTGCCAGCTCACCACCCGGGAGGGAGGGCAACAATGAGCAGTTCTTC.

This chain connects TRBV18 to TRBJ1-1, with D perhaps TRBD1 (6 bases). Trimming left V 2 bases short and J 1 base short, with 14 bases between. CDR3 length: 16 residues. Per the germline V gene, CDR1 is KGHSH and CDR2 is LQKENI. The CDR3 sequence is CASSPAQGPRNTEAFF. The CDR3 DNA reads TGTGCCAGCTCACCAGCGCAGGGGCCGAGGAACACTGAAGCTTTCTTT.

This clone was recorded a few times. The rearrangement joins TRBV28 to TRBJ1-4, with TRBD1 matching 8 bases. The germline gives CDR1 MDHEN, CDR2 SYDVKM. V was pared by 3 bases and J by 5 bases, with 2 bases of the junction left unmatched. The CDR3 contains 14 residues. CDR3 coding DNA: TGTGCCAGCAGTTTGAGGACAGGGAATGAAAAACTGTTTTTT. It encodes CASSLRTGNEKLFF.